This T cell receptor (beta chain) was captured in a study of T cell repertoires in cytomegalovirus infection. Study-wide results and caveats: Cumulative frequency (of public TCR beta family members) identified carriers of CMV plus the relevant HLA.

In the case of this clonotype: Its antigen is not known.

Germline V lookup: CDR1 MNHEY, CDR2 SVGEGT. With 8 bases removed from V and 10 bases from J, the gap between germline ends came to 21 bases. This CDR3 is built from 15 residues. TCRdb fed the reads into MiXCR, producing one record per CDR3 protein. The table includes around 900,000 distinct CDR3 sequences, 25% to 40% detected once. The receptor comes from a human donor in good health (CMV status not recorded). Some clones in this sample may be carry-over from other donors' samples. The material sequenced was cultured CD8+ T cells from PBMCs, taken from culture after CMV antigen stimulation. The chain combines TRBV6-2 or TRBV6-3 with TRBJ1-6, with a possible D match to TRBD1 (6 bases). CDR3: CASCPPPGHRSPLHF. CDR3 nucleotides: TGTGCCAGCTGTCCTCCCCCGGGACACCGCTCACCCCTCCACTTT.